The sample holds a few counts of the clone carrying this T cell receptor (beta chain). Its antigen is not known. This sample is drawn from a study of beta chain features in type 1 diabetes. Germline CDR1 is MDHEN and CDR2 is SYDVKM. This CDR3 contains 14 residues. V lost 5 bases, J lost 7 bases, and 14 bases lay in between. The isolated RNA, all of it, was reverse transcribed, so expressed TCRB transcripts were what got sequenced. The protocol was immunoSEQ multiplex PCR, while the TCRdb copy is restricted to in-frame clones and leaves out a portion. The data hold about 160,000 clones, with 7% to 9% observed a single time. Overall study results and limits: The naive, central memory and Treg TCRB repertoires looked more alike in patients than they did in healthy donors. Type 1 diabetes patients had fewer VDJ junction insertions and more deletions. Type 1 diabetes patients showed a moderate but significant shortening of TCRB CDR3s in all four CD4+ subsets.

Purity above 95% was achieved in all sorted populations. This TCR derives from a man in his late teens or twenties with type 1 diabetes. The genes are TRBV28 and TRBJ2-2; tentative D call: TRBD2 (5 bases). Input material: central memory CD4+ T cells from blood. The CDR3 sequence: CASSATGIHGELFF. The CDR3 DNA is TGTGCCAGCAGTGCTACCGGGATCCACGGGGAGCTGTTTTTT.